These 26 T cell receptor beta chains were sequenced from one sample in a study of T cells in localized non-small cell lung cancer. The table came from immunoSEQ multiplex PCR; TCRdb's copy has only in-frame clones and leaves some out. Of roughly 89,000 clones in the sample, just over 90% are singletons; the top ten hold approximately 4%. Source: PBMCs, taken before any cancer treatment. The receptor set was obtained from a woman aged 35 to 70 with stage II squamous cell lung carcinoma.

The V call is TRBV11-2, the J call TRBJ2-2; D uncertain. The CDR3 length is 16 residues. The V end lost 1 base, the J end lost 0 bases, and 9 bases lay between the germline ends. Germline V gene data show CDR1 as SGHAT and CDR2 as FQNNGV. The DNA for the CDR3 is TGTGCCAGCAGCTTAGGGTCCCTAGCGAACACCGGGGAGCTGTTTTTT. Amino acids: CASSLGSLANTGELFF.

This chain connects TRBV6-1 to TRBJ2-7; D possibly corresponds to TRBD2 (6 bases). The CDR3 spans 13 residues. V was trimmed by 8 bases and J by 2 bases, leaving 13 bases between them. Germline values: CDR1 MNHNS, CDR2 SASEGT. In DNA form, the CDR3 reads TGTGCCAGCGGCTCGGCGGGGCCCTACGAGCAGTACTTC. Protein product: CASGSAGPYEQYF.

The V call is TRBV13, the J call TRBJ2-7; D remains ambiguous. Trimming left V 0 bases short and J 0 bases short, with 18 bases between. Germline CDR1 PRHDT, CDR2 FYEKMQ (reference sequence). The CDR3 is made up of 18 amino acids. CDR3 residues: CASSLGGLSVESSYEQYF. In DNA form, the CDR3 reads TGTGCCAGCAGCTTAGGTGGTCTTTCAGTCGAAAGCTCCTACGAGCAGTACTTC.

The chain couples TRBV6-5 to TRBJ1-4; a weak D match, TRBD1 (6 bases). Per germline, CDR1 MNHEY and CDR2 SVGAGI. Trimming took off 2 bases at V and 0 bases at J, with 10 bases between the two ends. This CDR3 comprises 16 residues. The CDR3 bases are TGTGCCAGCAGTTACAGGGGGTTTGCAACTAATGAAAAACTGTTTTTT. It translates to CASSYRGFATNEKLFF.

The chain has TRBV6-6 and TRBJ1-1, with D hard to call. V lost 5 bases and J lost 1, with 17 bases in between. The CDR3 is 16 residues long. Per the germline V gene, CDR1 is MNHNY and CDR2 is SVGAGI (reference sequence). This chain's CDR3 is CASSIVTFGQNTEAFF. As DNA, the CDR3 is TGTGCCAGCAGTATTGTAACCTTTGGCCAGAACACTGAAGCTTTCTTT.

This chain connects TRBV5-1 to TRBJ1-2, with 7 bases that match TRBD1. The CDR3 has 14 amino acids. The germline gives CDR1 SGHRS, CDR2 YFSETQ. Unmatched junction bases numbered 4, after V lost 1 base and J lost 4 bases. The CDR3 DNA reads TGCGCCAGCAGCTTGTCAGGGGGGTCCTATGGCTACACCTTC. It is translated as CASSLSGGSYGYTF.

The chain carries TRBV19 and TRBJ1-1; D is undetermined. This CDR3 is 14 amino acids long. V lost 5 bases, J lost 0 bases, and 10 bases lay in between. The germline gives CDR1 LNHDA, CDR2 SQIVND (reference sequence). Here the CDR3 reads CASSLDSLNTEAFF. The CDR3 region has the DNA TGTGCCAGTAGTCTTGACTCTTTGAACACTGAAGCTTTCTTT.

The chain carries TRBV7-9 and TRBJ1-2; D is undetermined. Germline assignment: CDR1 SEHNR and CDR2 FQNEAQ (reference sequence). Trimming left V 5 bases short and J 5 bases short, with 18 bases between. The CDR3 runs 15 residues. CDR3 nucleotide sequence: TGTGCCAGCAGCCTATCAGGACTGGATACATATGGCTACACCTTC. It codes for CASSLSGLDTYGYTF.

V usage is TRBV9 and J usage is TRBJ1-2; no clear D. CDR1 is SGDLS and CDR2 is YYNGEE in the germline V gene. Trimming took 6 bases from V and 1 from J, leaving 10 bases between them. This CDR3 spans 13 amino acids. The DNA of the CDR3 is TGTGCCAGCAAGCGTTCAGATAACTATGGCTACACCTTC. Its translation is CASKRSDNYGYTF.

V gene TRBV9 combines with J gene TRBJ2-3; either TRBD1 or TRBD2 may supply D (6 bases each). This CDR3 has 15 residues. Germline-derived CDR1 and CDR2 are SGDLS and YYNGEE. V shed 4 bases and J shed 4 bases, with 16 bases lying between them. The CDR3 loop reads CASSPGWGASDTQYF. CDR3 coding DNA: TGTGCCAGCAGCCCCGGTTGGGGGGCTTCAGATACGCAGTATTTT.

This clone was detected a few times. The V call is TRBV18, the J call TRBJ2-7; D is undetermined. V was pared by 3 bases and J by 7 bases, with 10 bases between. The CDR3 has 12 residues. In germline, CDR1 is KGHSH, CDR2 LQKENI. CDR3 coding DNA: TGTGCCAGCTCACCGTTAGGCTTAGAGCAGTACTTC. Amino acids: CASSPLGLEQYF.

CDR3: CASSVGAGFNQPQHF. CDR3 sequence (DNA): TGTGCCAGCAGCGTAGGGGCGGGATTCAATCAGCCCCAGCATTTT. The chain links TRBV7-6 to TRBJ1-5; D might be TRBD1 (5 bases). The V gene's germline CDR1 is SGHVS and CDR2 FNYEAQ. The CDR3 spans 15 residues. Trimming left V 5 bases short and J 3 bases short, with 14 bases between.

This sequence joins TRBV7-9 and TRBJ2-1; possibly TRBD2 for D (6 bases). The germline V gene has CDR1 SEHNR and CDR2 FQNEAQ (reference sequence). The CDR3 is 13 residues long. Trimming removed 2 bases from V and 8 bases from J, with 10 bases in between. This CDR3 is CASSLTTRDEQFF. The CDR3 nucleotides read TGTGCCAGCAGCTTAACGACTAGGGATGAGCAGTTCTTC.

The chain joins TRBV11-2 to TRBJ2-3; D is possibly TRBD1 (6 bases). Germline V CDR1 and CDR2: SGHAT, FQNNGV. V was pared by 5 bases and J by 4 bases, with 13 bases between. This CDR3 has 14 residues. This chain's CDR3 is CASSPNQGSDTQYF. As DNA, the CDR3 is TGTGCCAGCAGCCCAAACCAGGGGTCAGATACGCAGTATTTT.

V usage is TRBV18 and J usage is TRBJ2-7, with D possibly TRBD1 on 6 matching bases. Trimming stripped 5 bases from V and 5 bases from J, with 13 bases between. Germline V CDR1 and CDR2: KGHSH, LQKENI. The CDR3 covers 13 residues. The CDR3 nucleotides read TGTGCCAGCTCAACTACAGGGCTAGACGAGCAGTACTTC. Amino acid sequence: CASSTTGLDEQYF.

This clone has more than one count but fewer than ten. The chain employs TRBV6-4 and TRBJ1-1; D remains unclear. Trimming removed 2 bases at V and 3 bases at J, with 10 bases between. CDR1 and CDR2 (germline): MRHNA, SNTAGT. The CDR3 spans 14 residues. The CDR3 is CASSDPVRDTEAFF. The CDR3 nucleotides read TGTGCCAGCAGTGACCCGGTTCGGGACACTGAAGCTTTCTTT.

J is TRBJ1-5 and V is TRBV11-2; TRBD1 is a possible D gene (6 bases). The ends were cut back, 4 bases at V and 9 bases at J, with 16 bases in the middle. CDR3 length equals 14 residues. Germline values: CDR1 SGHAT, CDR2 FQNNGV. DNA for the CDR3: TGTGCCAGCAGCTCGGACAGACTGGAGGGGCCCCAGCATTTT. Its protein is CASSSDRLEGPQHF.

V and J are TRBV19 and TRBJ1-5; the D is unclear. V shed 3 bases and J shed 4 bases, with 16 bases lying between them. The CDR3 covers 16 residues. Germline CDR1 reads LNHDA; CDR2 reads SQIVND (reference sequence). CDR3 amino acids: CASSIRQIRENQPQHF. The CDR3 DNA reads as TGTGCCAGTAGTATCCGACAAATCCGGGAAAATCAGCCCCAGCATTTT.

This chain links TRBV7-9 with TRBJ1-2, with 7 bases lining up with TRBD1. From germline, CDR1 is SEHNR and CDR2 FQNEAQ (reference sequence). The CDR3 contains 14 residues. With 5 bases clipped from V and 4 bases from J, the junction kept 7 bases outside the gene matches. For the CDR3, the DNA is TGTGCCAGCAGCCCTTCCGGGACAGTCTATGGCTACACCTTC. Translating it yields CASSPSGTVYGYTF.

This clone was recorded once. In DNA, the CDR3 is TGTGCCAGTACTAGCAGGTACAATGAGCAGTTCTTC. It encodes CASTSRYNEQFF. The chain joins TRBV19 to TRBJ2-1, with D perhaps matching TRBD2 (5 bases). CDR1 LNHDA and CDR2 SQIVND come from the germline V gene (reference sequence). Trimming removed 7 bases from V and 4 bases from J, with 8 bases in between. The CDR3 runs 12 residues.

The J gene is TRBJ1-2, the V gene TRBV18; the D gene is possibly TRBD1 (5 bases). Looked up from germline, CDR1 is KGHSH and CDR2 is LQKENI. CDR3 length: 14 residues. V was shortened by 5 bases and J by 0 bases, with 10 bases between the two germline ends. The DNA for the CDR3 is TGTGCCAGCTCAGCGGGACTGTCTAACTATGGCTACACCTTC. The encoded protein is CASSAGLSNYGYTF.

The chain combines TRBV5-1 with TRBJ1-4, with a tentative D call TRBD1 (6 bases). From germline, CDR1 is SGHRS and CDR2 YFSETQ. V dropped 3 bases and J dropped 7 bases, with 13 bases sitting between them. CDR3 size: 14 residues. CDR3 nucleotides: TGCGCCAGCAGCTCAGCGACAGGCGCTGAAAAACTGTTTTTT. Translated: CASSSATGAEKLFF. Drawing the rest from reference TRBV5-1 and TRBJ1-4, the complete variable domain is KAGVTQTPRYLIKTRGQQVTLSCSPISGHRSVSWYQQTPGQGLQFLFEYFSETQRNKGNFPGRFSGRQFSNSRSEMNVSTLELGDSALYLCASSSATGAEKLFFGSGTQLSVL.

This clone was seen only a few times. The junction shows a germline mismatch at one end, possibly a read error. The chain combines TRBV5-6 with TRBJ2-3; TRBD2 aligns across 9 bases. Germline V lookup: CDR1 SGHDT, CDR2 YYEEEE. The CDR3 is made up of 16 amino acids. CDR3 DNA sequence: TGTGCCAGCACCTTGGGCGCGGGGGGGGCCGCAGATACGCAGTATTTT. Translating gives CASTLGAGGAADTQYF.

The rearrangement joins TRBV21-1 to TRBJ2-5. TRBV21-1 represents a pseudogene. The CDR3 is 15 amino acids. DNA for the CDR3: TGTGCCAGCAGCAGCCGCCGAAGGGCCGGCGAGACCCAGTACTTC. As protein: CASSSRRRAGETQYF.

The chain joins TRBV18 to TRBJ2-3; 8 bases agree with TRBD2. The V gene end was trimmed by 6 bases and the J gene end by 2 bases; junction bases not matched to a gene: 4. Germline V gives CDR1 KGHSH, CDR2 LQKENI. This CDR3 is built from 14 residues. CDR3 nucleotides: TGTGCCAGCTCTACAGCGGGAGTCACAGATACGCAGTATTTT. Its translation: CASSTAGVTDTQYF.

The chain employs TRBV6-5 and TRBJ1-3; tentative D call: TRBD1 (6 bases). V was trimmed by 5 bases and J by 4 bases, leaving 12 bases between them. CDR3 length: 14 amino acids. Germline CDR1 MNHEY, CDR2 SVGAGI. CDR3 amino acids: CASSPGASGNTIYF. CDR3 nucleotides: TGTGCCAGCAGTCCAGGGGCGTCGGGAAACACCATATATTTT.